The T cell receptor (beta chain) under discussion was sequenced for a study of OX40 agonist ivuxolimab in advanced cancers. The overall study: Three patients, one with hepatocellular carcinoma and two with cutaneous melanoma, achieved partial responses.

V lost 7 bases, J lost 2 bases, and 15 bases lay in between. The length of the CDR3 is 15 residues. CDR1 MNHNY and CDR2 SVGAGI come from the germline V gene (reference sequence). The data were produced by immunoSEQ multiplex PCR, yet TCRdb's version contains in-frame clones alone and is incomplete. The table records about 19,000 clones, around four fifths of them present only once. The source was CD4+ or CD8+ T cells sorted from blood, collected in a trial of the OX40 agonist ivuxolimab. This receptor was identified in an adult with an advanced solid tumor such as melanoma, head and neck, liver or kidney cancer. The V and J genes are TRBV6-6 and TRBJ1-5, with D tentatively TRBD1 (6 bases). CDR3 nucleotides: TGTGCCAGCACCATAGGGGGAGGAGGCAATCAGCCCCAGCATTTT. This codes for CASTIGGGGNQPQHF.